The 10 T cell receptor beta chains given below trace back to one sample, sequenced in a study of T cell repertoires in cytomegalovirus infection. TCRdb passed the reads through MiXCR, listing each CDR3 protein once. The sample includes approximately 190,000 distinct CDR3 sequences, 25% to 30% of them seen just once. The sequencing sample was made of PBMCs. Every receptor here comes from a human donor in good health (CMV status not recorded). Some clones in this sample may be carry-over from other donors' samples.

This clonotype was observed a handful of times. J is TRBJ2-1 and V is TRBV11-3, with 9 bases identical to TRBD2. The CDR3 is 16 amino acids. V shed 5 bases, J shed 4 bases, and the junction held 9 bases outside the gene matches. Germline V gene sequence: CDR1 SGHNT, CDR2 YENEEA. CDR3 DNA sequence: TGTGCCAGCAGCCTGAGTACAGCGGGGGGATACAATGAGCAGTTCTTC. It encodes CASSLSTAGGYNEQFF.

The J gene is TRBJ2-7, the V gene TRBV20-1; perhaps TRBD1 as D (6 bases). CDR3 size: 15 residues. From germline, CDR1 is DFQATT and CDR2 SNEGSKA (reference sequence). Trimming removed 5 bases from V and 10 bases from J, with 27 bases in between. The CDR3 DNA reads TGCAGTGCTCCCCCGGCAGGGGATCCCTCGGGCGAACAGTACTTC. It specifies CSAPPAGDPSGEQYF.

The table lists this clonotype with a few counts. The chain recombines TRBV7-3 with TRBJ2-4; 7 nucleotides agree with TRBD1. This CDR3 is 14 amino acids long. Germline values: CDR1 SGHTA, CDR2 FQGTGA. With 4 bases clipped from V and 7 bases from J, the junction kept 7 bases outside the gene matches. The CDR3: CASSSTTGINIQYF. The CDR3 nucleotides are TGTGCCAGCAGCTCAACGACAGGGATCAACATTCAGTACTTC.

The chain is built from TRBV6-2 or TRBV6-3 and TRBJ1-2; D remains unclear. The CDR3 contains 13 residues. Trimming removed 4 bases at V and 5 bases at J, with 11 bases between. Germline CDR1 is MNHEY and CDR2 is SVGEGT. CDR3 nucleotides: TGTGCCAGCAGTTCCACATCAACATATGGCTACACCTTC. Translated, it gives CASSSTSTYGYTF.

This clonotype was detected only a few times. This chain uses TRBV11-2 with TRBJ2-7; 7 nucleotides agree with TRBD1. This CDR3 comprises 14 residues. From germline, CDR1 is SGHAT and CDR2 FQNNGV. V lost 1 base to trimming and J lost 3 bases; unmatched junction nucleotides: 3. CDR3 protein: CASSLAGQVYEQYF. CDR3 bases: TGTGCCAGCAGCTTAGCAGGACAGGTCTACGAGCAGTACTTC.

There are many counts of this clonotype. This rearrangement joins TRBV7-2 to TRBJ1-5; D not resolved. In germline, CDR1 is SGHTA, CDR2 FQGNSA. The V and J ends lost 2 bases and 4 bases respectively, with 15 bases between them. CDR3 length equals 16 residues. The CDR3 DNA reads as TGTGCCAGCAGCTTATCGAACACCATCCGAAATCAGCCCCAGCATTTT. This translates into CASSLSNTIRNQPQHF.

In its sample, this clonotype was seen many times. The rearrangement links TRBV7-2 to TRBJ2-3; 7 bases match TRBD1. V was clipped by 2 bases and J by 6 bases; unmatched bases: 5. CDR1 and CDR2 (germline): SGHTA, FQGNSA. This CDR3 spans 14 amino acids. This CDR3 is CASSLTGDSDTQYF. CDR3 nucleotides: TGTGCCAGCAGCTTAACCGGGGACAGCGATACGCAGTATTTT. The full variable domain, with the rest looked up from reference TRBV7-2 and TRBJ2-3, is GAGVSQSPSNKVTEKGKDVELRCDPISGHTALYWYRQSLGQGLEFLIYFQGNSAPDKSGLPSDRFSAERTGGSVSTLTIQRTQQEDSAVYLCASSLTGDSDTQYFGPGTRLTVL.

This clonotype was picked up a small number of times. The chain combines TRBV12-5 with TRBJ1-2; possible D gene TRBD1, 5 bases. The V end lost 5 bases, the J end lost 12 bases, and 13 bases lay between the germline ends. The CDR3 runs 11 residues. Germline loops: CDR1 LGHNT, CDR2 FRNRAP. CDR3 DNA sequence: TGTGCTAGTGGTATAGACACACAGGACACCTTC. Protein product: CASGIDTQDTF.

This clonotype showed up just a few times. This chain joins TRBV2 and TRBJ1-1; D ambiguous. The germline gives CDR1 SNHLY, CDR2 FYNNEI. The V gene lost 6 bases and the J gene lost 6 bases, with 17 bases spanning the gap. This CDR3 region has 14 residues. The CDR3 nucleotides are TGTGCCAGCAGACTTGCGGGAATCGGCCCTGAAGCTTTCTTT. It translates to CASRLAGIGPEAFF.

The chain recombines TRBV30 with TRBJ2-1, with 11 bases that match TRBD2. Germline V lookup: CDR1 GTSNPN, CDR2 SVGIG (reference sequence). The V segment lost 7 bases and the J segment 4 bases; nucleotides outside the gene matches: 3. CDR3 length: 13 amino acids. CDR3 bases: TGTGCCTTCCTAGCGGGGGGTTACAATGAGCAGTTCTTC. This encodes CAFLAGGYNEQFF.